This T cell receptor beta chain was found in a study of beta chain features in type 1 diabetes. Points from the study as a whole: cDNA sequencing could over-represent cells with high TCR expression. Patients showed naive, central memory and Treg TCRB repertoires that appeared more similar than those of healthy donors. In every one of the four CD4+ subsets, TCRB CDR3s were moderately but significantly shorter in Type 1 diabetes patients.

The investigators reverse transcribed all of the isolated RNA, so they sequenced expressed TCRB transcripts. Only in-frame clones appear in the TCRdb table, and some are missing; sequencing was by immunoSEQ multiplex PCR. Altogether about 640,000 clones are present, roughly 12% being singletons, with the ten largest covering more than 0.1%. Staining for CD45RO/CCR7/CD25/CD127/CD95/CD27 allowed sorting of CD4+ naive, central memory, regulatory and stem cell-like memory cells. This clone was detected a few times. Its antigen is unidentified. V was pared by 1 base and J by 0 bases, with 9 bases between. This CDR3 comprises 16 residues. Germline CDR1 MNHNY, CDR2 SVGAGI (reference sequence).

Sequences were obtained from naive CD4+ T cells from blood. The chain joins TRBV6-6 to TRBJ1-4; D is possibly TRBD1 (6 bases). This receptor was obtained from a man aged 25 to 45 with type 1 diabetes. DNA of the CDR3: TGTGCCAGCAGTTACTGGGACATCTCAACTAATGAAAAACTGTTTTTT. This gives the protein CASSYWDISTNEKLFF.